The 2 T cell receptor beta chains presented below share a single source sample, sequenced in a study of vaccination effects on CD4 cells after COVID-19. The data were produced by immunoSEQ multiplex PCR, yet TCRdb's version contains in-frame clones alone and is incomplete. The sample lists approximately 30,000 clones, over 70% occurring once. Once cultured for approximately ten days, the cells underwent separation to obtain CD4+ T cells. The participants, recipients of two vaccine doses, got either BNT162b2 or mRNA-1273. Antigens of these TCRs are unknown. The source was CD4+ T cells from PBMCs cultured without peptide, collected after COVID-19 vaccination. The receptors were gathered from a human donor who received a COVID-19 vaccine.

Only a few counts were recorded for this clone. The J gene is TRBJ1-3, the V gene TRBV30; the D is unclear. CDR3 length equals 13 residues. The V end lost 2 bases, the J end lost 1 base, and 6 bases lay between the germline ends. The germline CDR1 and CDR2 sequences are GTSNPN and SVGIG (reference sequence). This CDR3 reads CAWSRGSGNTIYF. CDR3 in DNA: TGTGCCTGGAGTAGAGGTTCTGGAAACACCATATATTTT.

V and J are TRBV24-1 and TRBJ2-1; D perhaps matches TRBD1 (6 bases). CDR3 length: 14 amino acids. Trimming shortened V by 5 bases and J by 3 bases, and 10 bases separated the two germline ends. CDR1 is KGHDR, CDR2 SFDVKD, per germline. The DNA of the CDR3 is TGTGCCACCAGTGGGAGACAGGACTACAATGAGCAGTTCTTC. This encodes CATSGRQDYNEQFF.